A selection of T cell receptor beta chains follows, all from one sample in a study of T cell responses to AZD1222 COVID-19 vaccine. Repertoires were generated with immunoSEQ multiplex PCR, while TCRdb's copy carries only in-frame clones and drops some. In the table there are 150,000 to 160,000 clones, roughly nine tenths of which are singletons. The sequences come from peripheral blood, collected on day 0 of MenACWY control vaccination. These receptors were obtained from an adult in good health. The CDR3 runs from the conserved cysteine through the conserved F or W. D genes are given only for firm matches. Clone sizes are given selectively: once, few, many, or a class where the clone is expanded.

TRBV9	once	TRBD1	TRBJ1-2	TGTGCCAGCAGCGTGGGACAGGGGAGCAATGGCTACACCTTC	CASSVGQGSNGYTF
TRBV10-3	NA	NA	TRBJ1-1	TGTGCCATCAGTTACAGGGAGAACACTGAAGCTTTCTTT	CAISYRENTEAFF
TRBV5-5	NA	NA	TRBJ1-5	TGTGCCAGCAGCTGGGTCGAGGGTCAGCCCCAGCATTTT	CASSWVEGQPQHF
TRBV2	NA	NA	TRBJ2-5	TGTGCCAGGAGGTTTAGAAGGGGGGTCCAAGAGACCCAGTACTTC	CARRFRRGVQETQYF
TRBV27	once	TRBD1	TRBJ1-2	TGTGCCAGCAGCCTACAGGGGGCGTCGGAAGGCTACACCTTC	CASSLQGASEGYTF
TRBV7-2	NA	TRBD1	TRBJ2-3	TGTGCCAGCAGCGGCAGCACAGGGGGAGATACGCAGTATTTT	CASSGSTGGDTQYF
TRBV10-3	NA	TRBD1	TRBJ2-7	TGTGCCATCAGTGCAACCGGACAGGGATTCCACGAGCAGTACTTC	CAISATGQGFHEQYF
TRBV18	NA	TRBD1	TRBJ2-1	TGTGCCAGCTCACCCCCGGGACAGGGGCCCTACAATGAGCAGTTCTTC	CASSPPGQGPYNEQFF
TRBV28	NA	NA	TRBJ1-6	TGTGCCAGCAGTTTAGACGATTCACCCCTCCACTTT	CASSLDDSPLHF
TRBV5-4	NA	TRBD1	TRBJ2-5	TGTGCCAGCAGCCCCGACAGGGGGCAGGACCAGTACTTC	CASSPDRGQDQYF
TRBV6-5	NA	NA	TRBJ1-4	TGTGCCAGCAGTTACGTTCGGGTAGGGACTAATGAAAAACTGTTTTTT	CASSYVRVGTNEKLFF
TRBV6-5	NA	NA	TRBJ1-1	TGTGCCAGCAGTTACTCGCCCCCTGGGGACACTGAAGCTTTCTTT	CASSYSPPGDTEAFF
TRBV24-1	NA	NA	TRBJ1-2	TGTGCCACCAGTCCTCCCGGACAGAGTAACTATGGCTACACCTTC	CATSPPGQSNYGYTF
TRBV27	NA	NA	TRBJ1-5	TGTGCCAGCAGTTTCGGACAGAACAATCAGCCCCAGCATTTT	CASSFGQNNQPQHF
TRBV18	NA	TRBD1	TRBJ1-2	TGTGCCAGCTCACCAGGACAGGGCACCGGCTACACCTTC	CASSPGQGTGYTF
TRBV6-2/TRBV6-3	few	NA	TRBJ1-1	TGTGCCAGCAGTAGGAGACAGGTCATGAACACTGAAGCTTTCTTT	CASSRRQVMNTEAFF
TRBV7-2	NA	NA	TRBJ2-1	TGTGCCAGCAGCTTAAGGCAGCTAGCTCGACGGGACAATGAGCAGTTCTTC	CASSLRQLARRDNEQFF
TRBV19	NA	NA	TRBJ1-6	TGTGCCAGTAGTATCGGAGGTAATTCACCCCTCCACTTT	CASSIGGNSPLHF
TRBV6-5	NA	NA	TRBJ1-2	TGTGCCATTTGGGGCGGACACTATGGCTACACCTTC	CAIWGGHYGYTF
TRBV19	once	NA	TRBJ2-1	TGTGCCAGTAGTAGAAGCGGAGGGAGCTCCTACAATGAGCAGTTCTTC	CASSRSGGSSYNEQFF
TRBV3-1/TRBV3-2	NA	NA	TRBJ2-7	TGTGCCAGCAGCCAAGAAAAGGGTAAGCGGAACCCCTACGAGCAGTACTTC	CASSQEKGKRNPYEQYF
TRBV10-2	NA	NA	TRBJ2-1	TGCGCCAGCAGTGAGAAGACTCCTGAACCGAACAATGAGCAGTTCTTC	CASSEKTPEPNNEQFF